A single T cell receptor (beta chain) is shown here with its context. As yet, its antigen is unknown. The data derive from a study of cytomegalovirus exposure and HLA in healthy donors. Study outcomes and limitations: Most likely, a cluster of highly shared sequence variants arose as a sequencing artifact.

A multiplex PCR was run with 60 Vbeta primers and 13 Jbeta primers. Clones were sequenced by immunoSEQ multiplex PCR, and TCRdb holds only the in-frame ones, with some missing. The listing records about 160,000 clones. V gave up 0 bases and J gave up 10 bases; unmatched junction bases: 13. The CDR3 totals 17 residues. The germline V gene has CDR1 LGHNA and CDR2 YSLEER. This clonotype was obtained from a woman aged 55-70 years in good health and CMV-seronegative. This sequence joins TRBV4-3 and TRBJ2-1; 9 bases agree with TRBD2. Sequencing was done on a sample of PBMCs. CDR3 residues: CASSQDGIAGGPDEQFF. The CDR3 region has the DNA TGCGCCAGCAGCCAAGACGGGATTGCGGGGGGGCCTGACGAGCAGTTCTTC.